This T cell receptor beta chain emerged from a study of T-cell reconstitution after alpha-beta-depleted transplantation in children. Trimming cost V 4 bases and J 2 bases, with 7 bases left between them. This CDR3 is 12 amino acids long. Germline values: CDR1 SGHKS, CDR2 YYEKEE (reference sequence). Unique molecular identifiers were incorporated into the prepared TCRbeta library. TCRdb passed the PCR reads through MiXCR, listing each CDR3 protein once. Of hundreds of thousands of distinct CDR3 sequences listed, about an eighth are singletons. V is TRBV5-5 and J is TRBJ2-7; D not resolved. This specimen consisted of PBMCs, obtained from the stem cell graft. The clonotype originates from a human donor who donated a stem cell graft to a child with Fanconi anemia. CDR3 in amino acids: CASSMIPYEQYF. The CDR3 region has the DNA TGTGCCAGCAGCATGATCCCCTACGAGCAGTACTTC.